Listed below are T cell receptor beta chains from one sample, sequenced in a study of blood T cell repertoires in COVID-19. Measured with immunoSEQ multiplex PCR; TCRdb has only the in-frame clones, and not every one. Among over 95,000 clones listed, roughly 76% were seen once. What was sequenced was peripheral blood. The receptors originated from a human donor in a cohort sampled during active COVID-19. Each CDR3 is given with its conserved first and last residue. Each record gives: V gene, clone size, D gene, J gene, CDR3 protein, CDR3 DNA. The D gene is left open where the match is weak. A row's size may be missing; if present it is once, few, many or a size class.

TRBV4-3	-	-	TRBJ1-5	CASSQDLMNQPQHF	TGCGCCAGCAGCCAAGACCTTATGAATCAGCCCCAGCATTTT
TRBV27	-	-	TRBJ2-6	CASRVGASGANVLTF	TGTGCCAGCAGGGTTGGGGCCTCTGGGGCCAACGTCCTGACTTTC
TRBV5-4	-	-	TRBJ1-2	CASSFREPNYGYTF	TGTGCCAGCAGCTTTAGGGAGCCTAACTATGGCTACACCTTC
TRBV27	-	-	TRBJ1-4	CASSLRGGANEKLFF	TGTGCCAGCAGTTTACGCGGCGGGGCAAATGAAAAACTGTTTTTT
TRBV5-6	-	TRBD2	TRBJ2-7	CASSYRTSGRAYYEQYF	TGTGCCAGCAGCTACAGGACTAGCGGGAGGGCCTACTACGAGCAGTACTTC
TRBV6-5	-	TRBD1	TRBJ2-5	CASSRTGTAQETQYF	TGTGCCAGCAGTCGAACAGGGACAGCACAAGAGACCCAGTACTTC
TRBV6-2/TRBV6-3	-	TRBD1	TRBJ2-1	CASSSRDRSHEQFF	TGTGCCAGCAGTTCCCGGGACAGGTCCCATGAGCAGTTCTTC
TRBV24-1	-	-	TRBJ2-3	CATSDSQAKYTDTQYF	TGTGCCACCAGTGACTCACAGGCCAAATACACAGATACGCAGTATTTT
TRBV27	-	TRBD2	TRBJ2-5	CASSSLGTSGQETQYF	TGTGCCAGCAGTTCCCTTGGGACTAGCGGCCAAGAGACCCAGTACTTC
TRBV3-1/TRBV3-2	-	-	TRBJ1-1	CASSQDRRGGEAFF	TGTGCCAGCAGCCAAGATAGGAGGGGGGGGGAAGCTTTCTTT
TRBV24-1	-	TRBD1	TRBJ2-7	CATGTGGGYEQYF	TGTGCCACCGGAACAGGGGGAGGCTACGAGCAGTACTTC
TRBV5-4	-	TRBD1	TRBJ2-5	CASSSTGGGETQYF	TGTGCCAGCAGCAGTACAGGGGGTGGAGAGACCCAGTACTTC
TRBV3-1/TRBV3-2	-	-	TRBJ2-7	CASRPSGEQYF	TGTGCCAGCAGGCCGTCCGGCGAGCAGTACTTC
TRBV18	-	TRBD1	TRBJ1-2	CASSPPRDRGPYGYTF	TGTGCCAGCTCACCGCCGAGGGACAGGGGCCCCTATGGCTACACCTTC
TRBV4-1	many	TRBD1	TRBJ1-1	CASSQDRNRGISYHTEAFF	TGCGCCAGCAGCCAAGATCGTAACAGGGGTATATCCTACCACACTGAAGCTTTCTTT
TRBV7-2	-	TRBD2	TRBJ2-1	CASSLGLAPNNEQFF	TGTGCCAGCAGCCTTGGACTAGCGCCAAACAATGAGCAGTTCTTC
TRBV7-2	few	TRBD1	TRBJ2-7	CASRRDRGYEQYF	TGTGCCAGCCGCAGGGACAGGGGTTACGAGCAGTACTTC
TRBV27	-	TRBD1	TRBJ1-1	CASSSGTGAFVTEAFF	TGTGCCAGCAGTTCAGGGACAGGGGCTTTTGTCACTGAAGCTTTCTTT
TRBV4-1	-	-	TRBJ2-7	CASSQDSESGVTYEQYF	TGCGCCAGCAGCCAAGATTCGGAGAGCGGAGTAACCTACGAGCAGTACTTC
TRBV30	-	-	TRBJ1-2	CAWKSHSLAYDGYTF	TGTGCCTGGAAATCTCACAGTCTGGCGTACGATGGCTACACCTTC
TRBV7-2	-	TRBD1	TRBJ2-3	CASSLARTGGTDTQYF	TGTGCCAGCAGCTTAGCTAGGACAGGGGGCACAGATACGCAGTATTTT
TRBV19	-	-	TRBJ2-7	CASSIAPGSAVSSYEQYF	TGTGCCAGTAGTATAGCCCCCGGAAGTGCGGTAAGCTCCTACGAGCAGTACTTC
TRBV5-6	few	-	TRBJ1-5	CASSAAGALQPQHF	TGTGCCAGCAGCGCGGCGGGGGCTTTGCAGCCCCAGCATTTT
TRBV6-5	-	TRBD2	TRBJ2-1	CASSYSRLAGLRVLFF	TGTGCCAGCAGTTACTCGCGTCTAGCGGGCCTAAGGGTTCTGTTCTTC